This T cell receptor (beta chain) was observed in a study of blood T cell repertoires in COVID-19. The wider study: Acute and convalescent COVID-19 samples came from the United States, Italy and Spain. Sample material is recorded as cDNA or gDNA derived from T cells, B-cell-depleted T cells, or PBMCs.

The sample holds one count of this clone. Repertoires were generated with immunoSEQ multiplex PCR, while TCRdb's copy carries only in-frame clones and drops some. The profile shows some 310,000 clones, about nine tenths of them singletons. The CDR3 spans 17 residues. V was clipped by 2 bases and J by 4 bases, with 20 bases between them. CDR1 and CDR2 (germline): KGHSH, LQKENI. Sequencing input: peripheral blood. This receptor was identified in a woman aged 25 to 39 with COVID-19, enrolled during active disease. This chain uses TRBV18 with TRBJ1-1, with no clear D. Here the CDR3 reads CASSPGPLEVLGTEAFF. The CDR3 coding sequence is TGTGCCAGCTCACCAGGGCCTTTGGAGGTGTTGGGCACTGAAGCTTTCTTT.